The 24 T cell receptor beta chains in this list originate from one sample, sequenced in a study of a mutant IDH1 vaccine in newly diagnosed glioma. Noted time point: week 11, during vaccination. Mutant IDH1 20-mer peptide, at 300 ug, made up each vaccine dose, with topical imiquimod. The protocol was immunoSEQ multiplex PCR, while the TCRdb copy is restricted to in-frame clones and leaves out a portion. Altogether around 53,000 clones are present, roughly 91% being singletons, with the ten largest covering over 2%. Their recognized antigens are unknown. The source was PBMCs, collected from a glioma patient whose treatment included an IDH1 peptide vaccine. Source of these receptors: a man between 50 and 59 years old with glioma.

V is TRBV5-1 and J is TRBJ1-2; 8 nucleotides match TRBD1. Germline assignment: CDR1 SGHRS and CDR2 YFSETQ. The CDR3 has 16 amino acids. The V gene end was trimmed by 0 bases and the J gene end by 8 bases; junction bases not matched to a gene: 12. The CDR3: CASSLASSGQGGGYTF. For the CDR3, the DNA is TGCGCCAGCAGCTTGGCATCGTCAGGACAGGGAGGGGGCTACACCTTC.

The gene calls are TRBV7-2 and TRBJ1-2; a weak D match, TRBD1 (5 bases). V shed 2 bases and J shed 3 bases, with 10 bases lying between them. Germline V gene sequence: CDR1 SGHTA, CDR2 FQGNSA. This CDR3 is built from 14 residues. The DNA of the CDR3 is TGTGCCAGCAGCTTAATGGGCAGGGACTATGGCTACACCTTC. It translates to CASSLMGRDYGYTF.

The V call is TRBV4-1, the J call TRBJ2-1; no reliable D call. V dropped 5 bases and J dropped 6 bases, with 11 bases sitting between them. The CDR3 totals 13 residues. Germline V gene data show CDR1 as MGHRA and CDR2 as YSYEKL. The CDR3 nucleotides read TGCGCCAGCAGCAACGGGCCCACCAATGAGCAGTTCTTC. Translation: CASSNGPTNEQFF.

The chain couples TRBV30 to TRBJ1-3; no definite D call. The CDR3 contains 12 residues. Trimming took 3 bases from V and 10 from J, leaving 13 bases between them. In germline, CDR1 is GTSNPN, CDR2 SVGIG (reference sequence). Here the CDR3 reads CAWSDTVRTIYF. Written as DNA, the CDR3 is TGTGCCTGGAGCGACACGGTTAGGACCATATATTTT.

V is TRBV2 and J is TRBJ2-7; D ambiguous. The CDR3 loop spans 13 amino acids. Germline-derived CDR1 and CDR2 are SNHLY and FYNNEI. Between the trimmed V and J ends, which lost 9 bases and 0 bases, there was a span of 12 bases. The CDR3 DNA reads TGTGCCAGGACACGGGTCAGCTCCTACGAGCAGTACTTC. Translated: CARTRVSSYEQYF.

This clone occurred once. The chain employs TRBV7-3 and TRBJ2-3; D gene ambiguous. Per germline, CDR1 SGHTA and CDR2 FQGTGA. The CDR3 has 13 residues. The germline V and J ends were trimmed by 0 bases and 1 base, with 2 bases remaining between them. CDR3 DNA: TGTGCCAGCAGCTTAACGGGCACAGATACGCAGTATTTT. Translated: CASSLTGTDTQYF. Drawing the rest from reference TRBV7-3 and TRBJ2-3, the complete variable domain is GAGVSQTPSNKVTEKGKYVELRCDPISGHTALYWYRQSLGQGPEFLIYFQGTGAADDSGLPNDRFFAVRPEGSVSTLKIQRTERGDSAVYLCASSLTGTDTQYFGPGTRLTVL.

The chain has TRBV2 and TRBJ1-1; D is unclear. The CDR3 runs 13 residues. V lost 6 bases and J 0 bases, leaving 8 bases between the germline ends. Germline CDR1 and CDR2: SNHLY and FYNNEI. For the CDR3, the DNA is TGTGCCAGCAGCGCGGATATGAACACTGAAGCTTTCTTT. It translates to CASSADMNTEAFF.

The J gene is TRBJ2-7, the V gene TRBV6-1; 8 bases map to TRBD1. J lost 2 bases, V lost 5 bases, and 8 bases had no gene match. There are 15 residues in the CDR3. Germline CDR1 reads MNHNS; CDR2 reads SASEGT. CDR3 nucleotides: TGTGCCAGCAGTATGGGACAGGCATTTGCCTACGAGCAGTACTTC. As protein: CASSMGQAFAYEQYF.

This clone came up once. CDR3 in amino acids: CASSLERGQPQHF. CDR3 nucleotide sequence: TGTGCCAGCAGCTTAGAAAGGGGTCAGCCCCAGCATTTT. The V call is TRBV7-2, the J call TRBJ1-5, with TRBD1 as a possible D gene (5 bases). Trimming removed 1 base from V and 6 bases from J, with 7 bases in between. This CDR3 region has 13 residues. Germline CDR1 reads SGHTA; CDR2 reads FQGNSA. The full variable domain, its missing parts supplied by reference TRBV7-2 and TRBJ1-5, is GAGVSQSPSNKVTEKGKDVELRCDPISGHTALYWYRQSLGQGLEFLIYFQGNSAPDKSGLPSDRFSAERTGGSVSTLTIQRTQQEDSAVYLCASSLERGQPQHFGDGTRLSIL.

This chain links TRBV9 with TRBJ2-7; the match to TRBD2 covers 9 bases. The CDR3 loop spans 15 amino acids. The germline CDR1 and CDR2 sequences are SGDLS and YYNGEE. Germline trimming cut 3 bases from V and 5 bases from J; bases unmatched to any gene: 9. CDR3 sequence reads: CASSAQAGGFHEQYF. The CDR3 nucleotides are TGTGCCAGCAGCGCCCAAGCGGGAGGTTTCCACGAGCAGTACTTC.

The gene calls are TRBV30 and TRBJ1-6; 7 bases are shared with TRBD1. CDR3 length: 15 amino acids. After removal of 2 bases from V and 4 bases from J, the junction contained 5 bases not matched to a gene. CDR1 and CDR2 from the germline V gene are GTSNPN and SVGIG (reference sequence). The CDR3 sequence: CAWSPGTAYNSPLHF. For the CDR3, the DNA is TGTGCCTGGAGTCCAGGGACAGCTTATAATTCACCCCTCCACTTT.

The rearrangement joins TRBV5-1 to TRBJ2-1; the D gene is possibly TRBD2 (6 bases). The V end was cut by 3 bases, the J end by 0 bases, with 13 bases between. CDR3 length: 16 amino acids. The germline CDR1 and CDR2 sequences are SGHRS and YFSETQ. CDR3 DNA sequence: TGCGCCAGCAGCTCCACTGGGGGGAGCTCCTACAATGAGCAGTTCTTC. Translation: CASSSTGGSSYNEQFF.

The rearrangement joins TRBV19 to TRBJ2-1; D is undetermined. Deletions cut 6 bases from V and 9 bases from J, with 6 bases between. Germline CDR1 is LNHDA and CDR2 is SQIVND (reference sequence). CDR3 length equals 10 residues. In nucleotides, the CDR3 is TGTGCCAGTAGGTGCCCTGAGCAGTTCTTC. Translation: CASRCPEQFF.

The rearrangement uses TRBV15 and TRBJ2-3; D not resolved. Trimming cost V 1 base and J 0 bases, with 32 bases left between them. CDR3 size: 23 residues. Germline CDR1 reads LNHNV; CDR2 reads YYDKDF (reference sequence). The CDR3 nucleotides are TGTGCCACCAGCAGAGCCAGGAAGGGCGGTCGAAGGGATTCCTCCCAGAGCACAGATACGCAGTATTTT. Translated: CATSRARKGGRRDSSQSTDTQYF.

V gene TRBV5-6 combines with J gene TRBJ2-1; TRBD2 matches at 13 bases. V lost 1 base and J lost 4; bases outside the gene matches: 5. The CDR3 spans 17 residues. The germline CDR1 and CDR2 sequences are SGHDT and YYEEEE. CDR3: CASSLQGLAGPYNEQFF. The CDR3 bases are TGTGCCAGCAGCTTGCAGGGACTAGCGGGGCCTTACAATGAGCAGTTCTTC.

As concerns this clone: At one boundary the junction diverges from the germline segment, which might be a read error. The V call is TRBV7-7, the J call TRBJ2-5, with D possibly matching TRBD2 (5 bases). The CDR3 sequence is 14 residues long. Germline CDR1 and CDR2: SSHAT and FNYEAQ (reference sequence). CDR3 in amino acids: CASSLASYPETQYF. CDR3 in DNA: TGTGCTAGCAGCTTAGCGTCTTACCCAGAGACCCAGTACTTC.

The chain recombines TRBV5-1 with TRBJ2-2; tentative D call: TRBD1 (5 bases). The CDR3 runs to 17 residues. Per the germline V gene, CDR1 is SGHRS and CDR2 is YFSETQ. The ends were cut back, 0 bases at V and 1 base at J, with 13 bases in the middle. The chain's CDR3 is CASSLVRVSGNTGELFF. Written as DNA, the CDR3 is TGCGCCAGCAGCTTGGTCAGGGTGTCAGGGAACACCGGGGAGCTGTTTTTT.

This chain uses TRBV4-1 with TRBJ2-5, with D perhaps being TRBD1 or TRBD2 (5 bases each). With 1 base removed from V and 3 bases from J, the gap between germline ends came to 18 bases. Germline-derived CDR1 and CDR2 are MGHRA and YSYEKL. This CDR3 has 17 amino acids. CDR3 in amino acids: CASSQATGAQVKETQYF. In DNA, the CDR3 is TGCGCCAGCAGCCAAGCTACCGGGGCCCAGGTTAAAGAGACCCAGTACTTC.

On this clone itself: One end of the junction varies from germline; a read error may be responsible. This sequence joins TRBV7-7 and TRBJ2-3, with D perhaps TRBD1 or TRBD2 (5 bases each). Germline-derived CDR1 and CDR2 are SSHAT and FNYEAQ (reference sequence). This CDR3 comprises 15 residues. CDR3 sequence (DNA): TGTGCTAGCAGTCGTGGTGGGGGTACCACAGATACGCAGTATTTT. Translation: CASSRGGGTTDTQYF.

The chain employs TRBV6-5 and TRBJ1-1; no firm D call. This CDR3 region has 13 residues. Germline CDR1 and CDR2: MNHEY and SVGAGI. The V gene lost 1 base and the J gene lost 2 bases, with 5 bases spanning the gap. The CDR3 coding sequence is TGTGCCAGCAGTTACTACAGTAACACTGAAGCTTTCTTT. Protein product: CASSYYSNTEAFF.

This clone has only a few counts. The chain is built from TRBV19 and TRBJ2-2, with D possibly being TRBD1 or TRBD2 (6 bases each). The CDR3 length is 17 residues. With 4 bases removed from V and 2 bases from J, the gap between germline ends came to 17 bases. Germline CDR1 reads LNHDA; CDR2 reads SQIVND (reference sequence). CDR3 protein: CASSSPGGGLNTGELFF. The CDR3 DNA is TGTGCCAGTAGTAGCCCCGGGGGCGGTCTAAACACCGGGGAGCTGTTTTTT.

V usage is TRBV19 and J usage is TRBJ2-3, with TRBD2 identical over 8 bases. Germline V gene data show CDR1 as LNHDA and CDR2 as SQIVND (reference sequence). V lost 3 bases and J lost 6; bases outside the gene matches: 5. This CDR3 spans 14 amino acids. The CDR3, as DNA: TGTGCCAGTAGTATCAAGCGGGGGTTCGATACGCAGTATTTT. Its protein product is CASSIKRGFDTQYF.

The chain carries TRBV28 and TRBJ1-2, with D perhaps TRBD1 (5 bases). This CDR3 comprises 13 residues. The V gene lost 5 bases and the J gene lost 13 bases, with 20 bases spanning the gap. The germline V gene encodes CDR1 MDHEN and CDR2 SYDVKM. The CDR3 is CASSVGEPGRCTF. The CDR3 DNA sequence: TGTGCCAGCAGTGTGGGAGAGCCGGGACGTTGCACCTTC.

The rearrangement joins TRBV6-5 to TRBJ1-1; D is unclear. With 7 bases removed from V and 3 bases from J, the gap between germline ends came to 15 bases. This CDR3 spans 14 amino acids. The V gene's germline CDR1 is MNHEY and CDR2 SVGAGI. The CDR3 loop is CASTSAERYTEAFF. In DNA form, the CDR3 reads TGTGCCAGCACCTCCGCCGAGCGGTACACTGAAGCTTTCTTT.